The 24 T cell receptor beta chains below all came from one sample that was sequenced in a study of T cells in Graves' hyperthyroidism and ophthalmopathy. There were TCR beta CDR3 regions amplified from RNA transcripts. When the TCR CDR3 underwent first-round RT-PCR, the HTBI primer set was used. A single record per CDR3 protein comes from TCRdb applying MiXCR to the multiplex PCR reads. In the table there are a few hundred thousand distinct CDR3 sequences, about 16% of which are singletons. The sequencing sample was made of blood. Receptor source: a woman in her twenties or thirties with Graves' ophthalmopathy.

This sequence joins TRBV13 and TRBJ1-1; 7 bases are a match to TRBD1. Germline values: CDR1 PRHDT, CDR2 FYEKMQ (reference sequence). This CDR3 has 14 amino acids. V gave up 5 bases and J gave up 3 bases; unmatched junction bases: 6. The CDR3 loop reads CASSPWQGDTEAFF. The CDR3 DNA reads TGTGCCAGCAGCCCCTGGCAGGGGGACACTGAAGCTTTCTTT.

This clonotype was detected a few times. V gene TRBV19 combines with J gene TRBJ2-7; 7 bases match TRBD1. Germline V gives CDR1 LNHDA, CDR2 SQIVND (reference sequence). V trimming: 5 bases; J trimming: 5 bases; junction bases outside the gene matches: 6. This CDR3 is 13 amino acids long. This CDR3 reads CASSPDRDDEQYF. The DNA of the CDR3 is TGTGCCAGTAGTCCCGACAGGGACGACGAGCAGTACTTC.

In its sample, this clonotype was seen many times. The rearrangement links TRBV11-2 to TRBJ1-5; maybe TRBD1 (6 bases). Deletions cut 5 bases from V and 7 bases from J, with 15 bases between. CDR1 SGHAT and CDR2 FQNNGV come from the germline V gene. The CDR3 has 14 amino acids. The CDR3 nucleotides read TGTGCCAGCAGCGCCACAGGGCTGGGGCAGCCCCAGCATTTT. Amino acid sequence: CASSATGLGQPQHF.

The rearrangement uses TRBV20-1 and TRBJ2-7; 9 nucleotides line up with TRBD2. V trimming: 5 bases; J trimming: 4 bases; junction bases outside the gene matches: 6. CDR1 is DFQATT, CDR2 SNEGSKA, per germline (reference sequence). This CDR3 comprises 13 residues. The CDR3 DNA reads TGCAGTGCTGGTGCTAGCGGGACTTACGAGCAGTACTTC. It encodes CSAGASGTYEQYF.

This clonotype was detected a few times. The chain couples TRBV20-1 to TRBJ2-7; D may be TRBD2 (5 bases). This CDR3 spans 13 amino acids. Germline V CDR1 and CDR2: DFQATT, SNEGSKA (reference sequence). With 5 bases removed from V and 6 bases from J, the gap between germline ends came to 17 bases. CDR3 sequence (DNA): TGCAGTGCTGTCCTCAACGAGGGCGGCGAGCAGTACTTC. Its protein is CSAVLNEGGEQYF.

In nucleotides, the CDR3 is TGTGCCACCGGACCAGGGCTAGCGGCTTACAATGAGCAGTTCTTC. Translation: CATGPGLAAYNEQFF. The chain combines TRBV10-3 with TRBJ2-1, with 7 positions matching TRBD2. The J segment lost 4 bases and the V segment lost 10 bases, leaving 13 bases of the junction unmatched. This CDR3 is 15 amino acids long. Per germline, CDR1 ENHRY and CDR2 SYGVKD.

This clonotype has at least ten counts. This chain joins TRBV30 and TRBJ2-3, with 11 bases that match TRBD2. The CDR3 has 15 residues. CDR1 and CDR2 from the germline V gene are GTSNPN and SVGIG (reference sequence). V lost 0 bases and J lost 4; bases outside the gene matches: 3. CDR3 sequence (DNA): TGTGCCTGGAGTGTTACTAGCGGGAGCTCAGATACGCAGTATTTT. This translates into CAWSVTSGSSDTQYF.

This clonotype was detected ten times or more. The rearrangement links TRBV6-2 or TRBV6-3 to TRBJ2-5; D gene ambiguous. This CDR3 is built from 12 residues. Germline CDR1 and CDR2: MNHEY and SVGEGT. Between the trimmed V and J ends, which lost 5 bases and 5 bases, there was a span of 9 bases. CDR3 nucleotide sequence: TGTGCCAGCAGTCGGACCTGGGAGACCCAGTACTTC. Residues: CASSRTWETQYF.

In this sample, this clonotype turned up a few times. The rearrangement links TRBV7-9 to TRBJ1-2, with 7 bases identical to TRBD1. This CDR3 has 13 amino acids. CDR1 is SEHNR, CDR2 FQNEAQ, per germline (reference sequence). Germline trimming cut 6 bases from V and 6 bases from J; bases unmatched to any gene: 7. This chain's CDR3 is CASSRVQGNGYTF. CDR3 DNA sequence: TGTGCCAGCAGTCGCGTACAGGGGAATGGCTACACCTTC.

This chain uses TRBV5-1 with TRBJ1-1; D is unresolved. The CDR3 contains 15 residues. Looked up from germline, CDR1 is SGHRS and CDR2 is YFSETQ. With 0 bases removed from V and 1 base from J, the gap between germline ends came to 10 bases. The CDR3 DNA is TGCGCCAGCAGCTTGGTGTCAGGCCCGAACACTGAAGCTTTCTTT. Its protein is CASSLVSGPNTEAFF.

This clonotype was seen a few times. The rearrangement uses TRBV19 and TRBJ2-7, with 10 bases lining up with TRBD2. Germline V gives CDR1 LNHDA, CDR2 SQIVND (reference sequence). J was trimmed by 6 bases and V by 4 bases; bases with no gene match: 12. This CDR3 contains 16 residues. The chain's CDR3 is CASSRTSGNARREQYF. CDR3 nucleotide sequence: TGTGCCAGTAGTAGAACTAGCGGGAACGCCCGGCGCGAGCAGTACTTC.

This clonotype was counted at least ten times. This rearrangement joins TRBV12-3 or TRBV12-4 to TRBJ1-6, with 8 bases matching TRBD1. With 5 bases clipped from V and 6 bases from J, the junction kept 3 bases outside the gene matches. This CDR3 spans 14 amino acids. The CDR3 DNA is TGTGCCAGCAGTACGACAGGGGTTAATTCACCCCTCCACTTT. Encoded protein: CASSTTGVNSPLHF.

This clonotype was seen repeatedly, ten times or more. The chain employs TRBV7-9 and TRBJ2-3; tentatively, D is TRBD1 (6 bases). The germline V and J ends were trimmed by 6 bases and 1 base, with 17 bases remaining between them. The length of the CDR3 is 16 residues. Per germline, CDR1 SEHNR and CDR2 FQNEAQ (reference sequence). The CDR3 here is CASSRTSGVGTDTQYF. CDR3 bases: TGTGCCAGCAGTCGTACCTCAGGGGTGGGCACAGATACGCAGTATTTT. The full variable domain, completed using reference TRBV7-9 and TRBJ2-3, is DTGVSQNPRHKITKRGQNVTFRCDPISEHNRLYWYRQTLGQGPEFLTYFQNEAQLEKSRLLSDRFSAERPKGSFSTLEIQRTEQGDSAMYLCASSRTSGVGTDTQYFGPGTRLTVL.

In its sample, this clonotype was seen many times. The rearrangement joins TRBV20-1 to TRBJ2-1, with 10 bases identical to TRBD2. The V gene's germline CDR1 is DFQATT and CDR2 SNEGSKA (reference sequence). The CDR3 runs to 14 residues. V was clipped by 4 bases and J by 3 bases; unmatched bases: 3. CDR3 DNA sequence: TGCAGTGCTACACTAGCGGGAAACTACAATGAGCAGTTCTTC. This encodes CSATLAGNYNEQFF.

This clonotype has a count of ten or more. V usage is TRBV7-9 and J usage is TRBJ1-5; D gene uncertain. The CDR3 contains 17 residues. V was cut by 1 base and J by 1 base, with 14 bases left in between. The V gene's germline CDR1 is SEHNR and CDR2 FQNEAQ (reference sequence). The DNA for the CDR3 is TGTGCCAGCAGCTTAGATGGTTTAGTAACAAGCAATCAGCCCCAGCATTTT. Encoded protein: CASSLDGLVTSNQPQHF.

This clonotype appeared many times. This chain connects TRBV18 to TRBJ2-7; the D call may be TRBD1 or TRBD2 (5 bases each). Germline lookup yields CDR1 KGHSH and CDR2 LQKENI. The CDR3 totals 12 residues. V shed 6 bases and J shed 6 bases, with 12 bases lying between them. CDR3 region: CASSPGAREQYF. Here the CDR3 DNA reads TGTGCCAGCTCCCCCGGGGCGCGCGAGCAGTACTTC.

This clonotype has a count of ten or more. The genes are TRBV6-5 and TRBJ2-1; weak D call: TRBD2 (6 bases). This CDR3 region has 15 residues. Between the trimmed V and J ends, which lost 2 bases and 4 bases, there was a span of 12 bases. Germline-derived CDR1 and CDR2 are MNHEY and SVGAGI. The CDR3 reads CASSYGHGTYNEQFF. The CDR3 coding sequence is TGTGCCAGCAGTTACGGGCACGGGACTTACAATGAGCAGTTCTTC.

The chain employs TRBV2 and TRBJ1-1; D is ambiguous. Germline V CDR1 and CDR2: SNHLY, FYNNEI. V lost 7 bases to trimming and J lost 4 bases, with 19 bases between them. This CDR3 spans 15 amino acids. The CDR3 reads CASIDNRARGTEAFF. CDR3 coding DNA: TGTGCCAGCATTGATAACCGGGCCCGGGGCACTGAAGCTTTCTTT.

This clonotype was found a few times. The chain employs TRBV24-1 and TRBJ2-2; 9 bases agree with TRBD2. Losses at the gene ends were 3 bases for V and 1 base for J; bases not matched to a gene: 8. The CDR3 covers 18 residues. CDR1 KGHDR and CDR2 SFDVKD come from the germline V gene. The DNA for the CDR3 is TGTGCCACCAGTGATCTCTATAGCGGGAGAGGGAACACCGGGGAGCTGTTTTTT. Protein product: CATSDLYSGRGNTGELFF.

The chain recombines TRBV5-1 with TRBJ2-5; D is uncertain. This CDR3 spans 14 amino acids. The ends were cut back, 4 bases at V and 2 bases at J, with 12 bases in the middle. The V gene's germline CDR1 is SGHRS and CDR2 YFSETQ. CDR3 nucleotide sequence: TGCGCCAGCAGCCAAACCCCACCTCAAGAGACCCAGTACTTC. Translated: CASSQTPPQETQYF.

In this sample, this clonotype turned up many times. The chain employs TRBV7-7 and TRBJ2-2; no firm D call. The germline gives CDR1 SSHAT, CDR2 FNYEAQ (reference sequence). V shed 2 bases and J shed 7 bases, with 11 bases lying between them. CDR3 length: 14 residues. The CDR3 DNA is TGTGCCAGCAGCTTATCCAGCGAGGACGGGGAGCTGTTTTTT. This sequence encodes CASSLSSEDGELFF.

This sequence joins TRBV6-2 or TRBV6-3 and TRBJ2-7; D gene ambiguous. CDR3 length: 15 residues. V was clipped by 0 bases and J by 0 bases, with 9 bases between them. Germline V gene data show CDR1 as MNHEY and CDR2 as SVGEGT. As DNA, the CDR3 is TGTGCCAGCAGTTACTCAGAGTTGAGCTCCTACGAGCAGTACTTC. Amino acids: CASSYSELSSYEQYF.

The V gene is TRBV4-1, the J gene TRBJ2-7; the D gene is possibly TRBD2 (5 bases). V was shortened by 5 bases and J by 3 bases, with 14 bases between the two germline ends. The CDR3 loop spans 14 amino acids. Germline assignment: CDR1 MGHRA and CDR2 YSYEKL. As DNA, the CDR3 is TGCGCCAGCAGCGAAGGCTCTAGCAGCTACGAGCAGTACTTC. Translating it yields CASSEGSSSYEQYF.

The rearrangement joins TRBV6-2 or TRBV6-3 to TRBJ2-3; the match to TRBD2 covers 8 bases. The CDR3 has 17 amino acids. V was pared by 8 bases and J by 1 base, with 14 bases of the junction left unmatched. Germline loops: CDR1 MNHEY, CDR2 SVGEGT. CDR3 residues: CASGPSGSFTGTDTQYF. The DNA of the CDR3 is TGTGCCAGCGGTCCCAGCGGGAGCTTCACGGGCACAGATACGCAGTATTTT.